The clone carrying this TCR beta chain was recorded a few times. Its antigen is currently unknown. This entry belongs to a study of human T cells and chemical hapten exposure. In the study overall: Sensitization used 2% DPC on about 2 cm by about 2 cm upper inner arm skin. Study-wide points: The formation of large CDR3 similarity clusters by expanded TCRs significantly exceeded that of controls.

The CDR3 runs to 15 residues. V lost 5 bases to trimming and J lost 0 bases; unmatched junction nucleotides: 4. Germline V lookup: CDR1 MNHEY, CDR2 SVGEGT. Time point in this sample: patch test 3, about 24 weeks after DPC sensitization. Specified treatment: therapeutic diphenylcyclopropenone sensitization with weekly scalp DPC. Per the study methods: Individual samples carried between about 23,224 and 700,000 TCRs, with around 96,000 as the median. MiXCR, applied by TCRdb to the RACE reads, yields one record per CDR3 protein. The V and J calls reflect TCRdb's pipeline rather than the authors' work. This table has 150,000 to 200,000 distinct CDR3 sequences, approximately 24% appearing once.

The genes are TRBV6-2 or TRBV6-3 and TRBJ2-4, with TRBD1 matching 7 bases. The sequenced sample was whole blood, obtained in connection with sensitization to the hapten diphenylcyclopropenone (DPC). The sequence was obtained from a woman between 40 and 55 years old with alopecia areata. Some clones in this sample may be carry-over from other donors' samples. This CDR3 is CASSGTALAKNIQYF. CDR3 in DNA: TGTGCCAGCAGTGGGACAGCATTAGCCAAAAACATTCAGTACTTC.